The entry below describes one TCR beta chain. No antigen is known for it. Unsorted whole blood yielded the blood RNA, and germline DNA was also extracted. This sample stems from a study of tumor-infiltrating lymphocytes in primary liver carcinoma. At the level of the study: Each of the growths was stage T1-T3 N0M0, extending roughly 4.2 to 11 cm across. Study results and caveats: Overlap between tumor regions exceeded overlap of tumor with adjacent tissue or blood.

The V gene's germline CDR1 is ENHRY and CDR2 SYGVKD. The V and J ends lost 11 bases and 3 bases, in that order; junction bases with no gene match: 2. This CDR3 comprises 11 residues. From around 500 ng of total RNA, TCR beta-specific cDNA was reverse-transcribed using a constant-region primer. Slightly modified ARM-PCR, run as three nested multiplex PCR rounds, produced the TCR beta libraries. Forward primers for TRBV1-TRBV30 and a C-beta reverse primer served the first two PCR rounds, at roughly 10 cycles each. TCRdb re-called the multiplex PCR reads through MiXCR, storing one row per CDR3 protein. In the table there are around 330,000 distinct CDR3 sequences, 50% to 75% of which are singletons.

Sequenced sample: peripheral blood. The chain is built from TRBV10-3 and TRBJ2-3; 7 bases are shared with TRBD2. The TCR was taken from a woman younger than 45 with primary liver carcinoma and hepatitis B virus infection. The CDR3 loop is CASGGTDTQYF. DNA of the CDR3: TGTGCCTCGGGGGGAACAGATACGCAGTATTTT.